The subject of this entry is one T cell receptor beta chain. As originally analysed: Counts of nucleated cells, estimated from reference gene primer amplification, were obtained. The repertoire was sequenced with immunoSEQ multiplex PCR; TCRdb's copy has only in-frame clones and lacks some. The V and J calls and clone size are taken from that table; D and trimming were inferred from the DNA. Of approximately 240,000 clones in the sample, about 86% are singletons; the top ten hold about 3%. This sample was taken from a study of blood T cell repertoires in COVID-19. Whole-study context: Spain, Italy and the United States supplied samples that represented acute and convalescent COVID-19.

Germline CDR1 and CDR2: MNHEY and SVGAGI. Germline trimming cut 8 bases from V and 5 bases from J; bases unmatched to any gene: 12. The CDR3 loop spans 15 amino acids. The rearrangement joins TRBV6-5 to TRBJ2-5; 9 bases agree with TRBD1. Specimen: peripheral blood. This clonotype was obtained from a woman in her 30s who had recovered from COVID-19. The CDR3 DNA follows: TGTGCCAGCCATTCACAACAGGGGGCGCATGAGACCCAGTACTTC. Translated: CASHSQQGAHETQYF.